This T cell receptor beta chain was obtained from a study of blood T cell repertoires in COVID-19. Overall study context: The cDNA or gDNA used as material had been derived from T cells, B-cell-depleted T cells, or PBMCs.

Only one count was recorded for this clone. Original handling: Amplifying reference gene primers gave estimates of nucleated cell counts. Measured with immunoSEQ multiplex PCR; TCRdb has only the in-frame clones, and not every one. Clone size and V and J calls were adopted from that table, with D and trimming inferred from the DNA. The table has roughly 380,000 clones, less than 90% seen once; the top ten hold around 3%. Recovery among Cohort 3 donors was established by two negative PCRs, clearance, or symptom resolution. Sample: PBMCs or T cells enriched from blood (not recorded which). The sequence came from a young woman who had recovered from COVID-19.

CDR3 in amino acids: CASSSASNYGYTF. CDR3 DNA sequence: TGTGCCAGTAGCTCAGCGTCTAACTATGGCTACACCTTC. The chain combines TRBV19 with TRBJ1-2; D is undetermined. V shed 6 bases and J shed 0 bases, with 8 bases lying between them. Germline assignment: CDR1 LNHDA and CDR2 SQIVND (reference sequence). The length of the CDR3 is 13 residues.